This TCR beta chain is drawn from a study of T-cell memory formation after mild COVID-19. The overall study: TCR clusters were mostly donor specific.

Study results and caveats: Clones contracting across day 15 to 85 had a balanced CD4/CD8 profile; later expanding clones leaned CD4+. Mainly in CM and EM were contracting CD4+ clones; CD8+ were in EMRA.

This clonotype was picked up many times. What it binds is not known. TCR alpha and TCR beta cDNA libraries carrying sample barcodes and UMIs came from 5'RACE with constant-segment primers. TCRdb called the 5' RACE reads again in MiXCR, with one record for every CDR3 protein. The table lists 300,000 to 350,000 distinct CDR3 sequences, approximately 20% of them singletons. The CDR3 totals 14 residues. J gave up 4 bases and V 2 bases, and 4 bases lay outside the gene matches. Per the germline V gene, CDR1 is SGHRS and CDR2 is YFSETQ. The sample consisted of PBMCs or a T cell subset sorted from them (not recorded which). This receptor was obtained from a man aged 18-30 years who had mild COVID-19 (a few samples of this study predate the infection). Cell type and time point are not known. The chain uses TRBV5-1 and TRBJ2-3; 7 nucleotides align to TRBD2. CDR3 in DNA: TGCGCCAGCAGCTTCCAAGCGGGGCCAGATACGCAGTATTTT. Translated, it gives CASSFQAGPDTQYF.